The following is a TCR beta chain sequence with its context. The antigen is unknown. The CDR3 runs 16 residues. Germline CDR1 is SGHRS and CDR2 is YFSETQ. Trimming at V came to 4 bases and at J to 4 bases, leaving 7 bases not matched to a gene. This specimen comes from a study of blood T cells in healthy people across ages. Study-wide results and caveats: Since the PBMCs were unsorted, naive and antigen-experienced cells could not be conclusively compared.

For the second PCR, which ran for roughly 6 to 11 cycles, a sample-barcoded 5' primer and a J-beta primer mix were used. TCRdb passed the 5' RACE reads through MiXCR, listing each CDR3 protein once. This sample has 650,000 to 700,000 distinct CDR3 sequences, with about 51% found just once. The specimen sequenced was blood. The sequence was collected from a woman of 80 years or more in good health. The chain carries TRBV5-1 and TRBJ2-1, with TRBD2 matching over 11 bases. In nucleotides, the CDR3 is TGCGCCAGCAGCCGCACCCTAGCGGGGGGTTACAATGAGCAGTTCTTC. Translated: CASSRTLAGGYNEQFF.